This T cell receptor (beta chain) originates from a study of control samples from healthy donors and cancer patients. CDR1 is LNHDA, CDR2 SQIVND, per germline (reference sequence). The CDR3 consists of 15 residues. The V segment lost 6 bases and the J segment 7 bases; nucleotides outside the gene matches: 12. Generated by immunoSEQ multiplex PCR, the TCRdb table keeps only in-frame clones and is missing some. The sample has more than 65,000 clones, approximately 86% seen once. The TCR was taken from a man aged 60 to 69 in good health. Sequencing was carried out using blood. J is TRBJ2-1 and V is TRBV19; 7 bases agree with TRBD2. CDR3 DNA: TGTGCCAGTAGCCCACTAGCGCCCCGATTGAATGAGCAGTTCTTC. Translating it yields CASSPLAPRLNEQFF.